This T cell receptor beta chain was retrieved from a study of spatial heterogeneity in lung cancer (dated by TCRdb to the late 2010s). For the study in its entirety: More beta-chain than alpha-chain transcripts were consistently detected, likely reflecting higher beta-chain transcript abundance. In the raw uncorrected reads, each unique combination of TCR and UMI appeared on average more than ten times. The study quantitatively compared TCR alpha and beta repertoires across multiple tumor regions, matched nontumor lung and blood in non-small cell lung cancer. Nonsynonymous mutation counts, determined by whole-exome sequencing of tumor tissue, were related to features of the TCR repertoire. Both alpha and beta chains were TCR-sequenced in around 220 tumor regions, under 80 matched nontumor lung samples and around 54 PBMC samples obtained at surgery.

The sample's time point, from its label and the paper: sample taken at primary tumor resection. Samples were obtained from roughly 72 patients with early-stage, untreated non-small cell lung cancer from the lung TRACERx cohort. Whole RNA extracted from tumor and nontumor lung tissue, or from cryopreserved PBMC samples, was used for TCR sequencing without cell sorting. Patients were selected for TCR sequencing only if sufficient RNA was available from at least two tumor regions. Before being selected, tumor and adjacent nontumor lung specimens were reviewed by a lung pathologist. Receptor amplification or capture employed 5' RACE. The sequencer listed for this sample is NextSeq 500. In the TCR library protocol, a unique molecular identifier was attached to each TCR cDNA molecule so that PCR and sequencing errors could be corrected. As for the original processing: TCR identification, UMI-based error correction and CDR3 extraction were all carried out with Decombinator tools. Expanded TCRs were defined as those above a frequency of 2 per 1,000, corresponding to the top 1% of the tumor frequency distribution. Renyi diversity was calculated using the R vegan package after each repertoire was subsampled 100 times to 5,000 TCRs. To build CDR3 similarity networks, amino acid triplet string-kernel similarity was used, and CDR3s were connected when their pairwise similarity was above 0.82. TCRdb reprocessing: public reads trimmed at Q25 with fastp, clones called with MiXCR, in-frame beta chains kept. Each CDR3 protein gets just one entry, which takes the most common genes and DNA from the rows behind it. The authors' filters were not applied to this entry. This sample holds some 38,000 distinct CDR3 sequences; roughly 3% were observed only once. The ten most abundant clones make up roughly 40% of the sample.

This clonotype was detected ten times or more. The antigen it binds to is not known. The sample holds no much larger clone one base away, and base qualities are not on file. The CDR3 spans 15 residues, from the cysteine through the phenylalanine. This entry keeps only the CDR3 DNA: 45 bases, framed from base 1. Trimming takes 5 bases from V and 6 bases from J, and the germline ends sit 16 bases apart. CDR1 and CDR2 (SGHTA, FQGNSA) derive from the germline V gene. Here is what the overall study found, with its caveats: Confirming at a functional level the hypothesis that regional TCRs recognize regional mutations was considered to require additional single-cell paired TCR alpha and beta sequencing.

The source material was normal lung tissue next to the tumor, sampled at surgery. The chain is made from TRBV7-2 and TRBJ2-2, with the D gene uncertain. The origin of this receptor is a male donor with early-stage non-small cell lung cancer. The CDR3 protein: CASSPYSMSAGELFF. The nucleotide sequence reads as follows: TGTGCCAGCAGCCCCTATAGCATGTCAGCCGGGGAGCTGTTTTTT.